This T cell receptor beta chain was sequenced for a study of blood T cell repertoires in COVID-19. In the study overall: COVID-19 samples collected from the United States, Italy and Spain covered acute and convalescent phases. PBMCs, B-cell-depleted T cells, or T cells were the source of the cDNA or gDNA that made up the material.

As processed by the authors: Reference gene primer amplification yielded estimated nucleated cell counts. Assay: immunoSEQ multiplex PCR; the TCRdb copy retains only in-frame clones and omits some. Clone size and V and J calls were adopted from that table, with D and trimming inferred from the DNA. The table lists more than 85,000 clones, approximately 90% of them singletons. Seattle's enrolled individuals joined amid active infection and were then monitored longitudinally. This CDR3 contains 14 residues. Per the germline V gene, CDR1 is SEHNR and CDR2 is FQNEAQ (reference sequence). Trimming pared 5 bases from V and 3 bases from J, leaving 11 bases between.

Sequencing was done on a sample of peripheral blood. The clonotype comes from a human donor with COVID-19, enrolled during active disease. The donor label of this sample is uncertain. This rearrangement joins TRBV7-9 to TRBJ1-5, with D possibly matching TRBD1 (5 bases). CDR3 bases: TGTGCCAGCAGCGCCGGGGGGGACAATCAGCCCCAGCATTTT. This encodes CASSAGGDNQPQHF.